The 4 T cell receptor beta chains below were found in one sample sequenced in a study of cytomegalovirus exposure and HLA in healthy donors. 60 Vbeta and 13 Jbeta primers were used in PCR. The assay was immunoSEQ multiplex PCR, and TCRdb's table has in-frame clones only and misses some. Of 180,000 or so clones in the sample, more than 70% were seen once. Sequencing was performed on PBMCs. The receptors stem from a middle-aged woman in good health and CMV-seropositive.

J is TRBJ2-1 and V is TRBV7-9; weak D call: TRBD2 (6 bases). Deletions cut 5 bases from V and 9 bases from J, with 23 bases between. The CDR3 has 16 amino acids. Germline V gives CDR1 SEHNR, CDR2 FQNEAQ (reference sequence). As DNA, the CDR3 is TGTGCCAGCAGCCCACGGGGGATCGGTCCCCTGGGTGAGCAGTTCTTC. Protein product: CASSPRGIGPLGEQFF.

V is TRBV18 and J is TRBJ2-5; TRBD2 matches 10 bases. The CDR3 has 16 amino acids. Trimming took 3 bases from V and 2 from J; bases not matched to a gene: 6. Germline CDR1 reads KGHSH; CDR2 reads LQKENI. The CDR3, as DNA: TGTGCCAGCTCACCGATAGCGGGAGGTCATCAAGAGACCCAGTACTTC. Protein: CASSPIAGGHQETQYF.

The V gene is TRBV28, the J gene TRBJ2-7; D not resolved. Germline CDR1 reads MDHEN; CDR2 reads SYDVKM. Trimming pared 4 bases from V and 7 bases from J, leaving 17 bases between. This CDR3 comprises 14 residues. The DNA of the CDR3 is TGTGCCAGCAGTTCCCCAACAGTCCCGATGGAGCAGTACTTC. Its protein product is CASSSPTVPMEQYF.

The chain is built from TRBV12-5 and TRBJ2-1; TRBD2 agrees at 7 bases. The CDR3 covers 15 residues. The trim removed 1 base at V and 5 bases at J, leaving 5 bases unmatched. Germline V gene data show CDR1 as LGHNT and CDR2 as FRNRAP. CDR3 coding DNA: TGTGCTAGTGGTTTGGCCACTAGCGCCCACAATGAGCAGTTCTTC. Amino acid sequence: CASGLATSAHNEQFF.